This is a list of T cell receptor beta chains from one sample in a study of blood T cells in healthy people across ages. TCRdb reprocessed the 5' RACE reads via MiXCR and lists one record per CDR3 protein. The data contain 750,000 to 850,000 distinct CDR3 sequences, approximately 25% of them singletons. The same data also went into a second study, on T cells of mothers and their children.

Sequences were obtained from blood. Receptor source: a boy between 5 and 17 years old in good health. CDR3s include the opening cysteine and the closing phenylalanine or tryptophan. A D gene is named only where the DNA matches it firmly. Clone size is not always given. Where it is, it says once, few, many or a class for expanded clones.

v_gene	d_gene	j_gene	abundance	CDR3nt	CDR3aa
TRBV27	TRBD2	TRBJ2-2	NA	TGTGCCAGCACGGGACTAGCGTCGAACACCGGGGAGCTGTTTTTT	CASTGLASNTGELFF
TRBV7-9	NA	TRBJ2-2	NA	TGTGCCAGCAGCTTAAGCCAGGTCATCGGGGAGCTGTTTTTT	CASSLSQVIGELFF
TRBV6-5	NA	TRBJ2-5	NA	TGTGCCAGCAGTTCCCTCGGGGCAGGGAAAGAGACCCAGTACTTC	CASSSLGAGKETQYF
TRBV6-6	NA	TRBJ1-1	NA	TGTGCCAGCAGCCCTACTTTTCTAGGGAAGGCTTTCTTT	CASSPTFLGKAFF
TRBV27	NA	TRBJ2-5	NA	TGTGCCAGCAGTTCCTGGGACGGCCAAGAGACCCAGTACTTC	CASSSWDGQETQYF
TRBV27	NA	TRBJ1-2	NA	TGTGCCAGCAGTTTAGTTGGAGCTAACTATGGCTACACCTTC	CASSLVGANYGYTF
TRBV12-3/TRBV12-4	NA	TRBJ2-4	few	TGTGCCAGCAGTGTCAGTGGGATAGCCAAAAACATTCAGTACTTC	CASSVSGIAKNIQYF
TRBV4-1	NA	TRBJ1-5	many	TGCGCCAGCAGCCAAGGAGTCAGCAATCAGCCCCAGCATTTT	CASSQGVSNQPQHF
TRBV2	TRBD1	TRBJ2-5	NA	TGTGCCAGCATAGACAGGGGGCGTCGGGAGACCCAGTACTTC	CASIDRGRRETQYF
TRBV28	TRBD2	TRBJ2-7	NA	TGTGCCAGCAACGTAACTAGCGGGACATACTACGAGCAGTACTTC	CASNVTSGTYYEQYF
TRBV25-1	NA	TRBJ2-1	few	TGTGCCAGCAGGAGGGGGGGTGAGCAGTCCTTC	CASRRGGEQSF
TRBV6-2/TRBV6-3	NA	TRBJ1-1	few	TGTGCCAGCAGTCGAGACACCCGTGGAGCTTTCTTT	CASSRDTRGAFF
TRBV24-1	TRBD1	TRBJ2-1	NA	TGTGCCACCAGTGATCCCGGGACAGGGTTCGTGGAGCAGTTCTTC	CATSDPGTGFVEQFF
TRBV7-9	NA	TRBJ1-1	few	TGTGCCAGCAGCTTACTCAGGGCGAGGATCACTGAAGCTTTCTTT	CASSLLRARITEAFF
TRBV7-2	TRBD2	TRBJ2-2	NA	TGTGCCAGCCACCTTCCTTCTGGGACTATTGATACGGGGTACACCGGGGAGCTGTTTTTT	CASHLPSGTIDTGYTGELFF
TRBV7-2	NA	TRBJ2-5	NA	TGTGCCAGCAGCTTAGAGTTGGTGACTAGTCGTCGCGAGACCCAGTACTTC	CASSLELVTSRRETQYF
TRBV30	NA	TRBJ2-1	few	TGTGCCTGGGGGGTGGTAGACAATGAGCAGTTCTTC	CAWGVVDNEQFF
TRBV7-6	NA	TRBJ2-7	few	TGTGCCAGCAGCAACCTATGGTACGAGCAGTACTTC	CASSNLWYEQYF
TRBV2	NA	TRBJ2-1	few	TGTGCCAGCAGTGACTGGCGGGGTTCCTACAATGAGCAGTTCTTC	CASSDWRGSYNEQFF
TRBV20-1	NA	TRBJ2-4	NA	TGCAGTGCTACTCGACAGGACAAAAACATTCAGTACTTC	CSATRQDKNIQYF
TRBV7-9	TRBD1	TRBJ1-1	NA	TGTGCCAGCAGTAACCAACAGGGGGGTACTGAAGCTTTCTTT	CASSNQQGGTEAFF
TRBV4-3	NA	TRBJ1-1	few	TGCGCCAGCAGCCAATCAAGGTCTCTGAACACTGAAGCTTTCTTT	CASSQSRSLNTEAFF
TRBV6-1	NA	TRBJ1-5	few	TGTGCCAGCAGCCGACAGTCAGGACAGCCCCAGCATTTT	CASSRQSGQPQHF
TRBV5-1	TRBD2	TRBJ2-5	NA	TGCGCCAGCAGTGCGGGAGCAACAGAGACCCAGTACTTC	CASSAGATETQYF
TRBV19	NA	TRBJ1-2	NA	TGTGCCACCCAGGCGGGGGCAAGCGGCTACACCTTC	CATQAGASGYTF
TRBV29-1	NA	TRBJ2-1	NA	TGCAGCGTTGAAGGAGGAGCCACCTCCTACAATGAGCAGTTCTTC	CSVEGGATSYNEQFF
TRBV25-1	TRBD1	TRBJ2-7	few	TGTGCCAGCAGTAGTACGGGACAGGGGGCCATACGATCTATCTACGAGCAGTACTTC	CASSSTGQGAIRSIYEQYF
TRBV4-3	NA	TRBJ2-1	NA	TGCGCCAGCAGCCAAGATCGGGTAAGGTTCTACAATGAGCAGTTCTTC	CASSQDRVRFYNEQFF